Following are 3 T cell receptor beta chains from one sample sequenced in a study of blood T cell repertoires in COVID-19. The assay was immunoSEQ multiplex PCR, and TCRdb's table has in-frame clones only and misses some. The sample records about 220,000 clones, about four fifths being singletons. The sequenced material came from PBMCs or T cells enriched from blood (not recorded which). These receptors came from a woman aged 45-65 years who had been exposed to COVID-19.

The CDR3 nucleotides read TGTGCCAGCAGCGATACCGGGACAGGGTTCTACGAGCAGTACTTC. Translating it yields CASSDTGTGFYEQYF. The V call is TRBV6-5, the J call TRBJ2-7; 9 bases are a match to TRBD1. With V trimmed by 6 bases and J by 3 bases, 9 bases remained unmatched. Germline CDR1 is MNHEY and CDR2 is SVGAGI. This CDR3 contains 15 residues.

This sequence joins TRBV7-9 and TRBJ1-1, with no clear D. This CDR3 has 13 residues. The germline V gene encodes CDR1 SEHNR and CDR2 FQNEAQ (reference sequence). Deletions cut 1 base from V and 5 bases from J, with 8 bases between. The DNA for the CDR3 is TGTGCCAGCAGCTTAGGTCAGGAAACTGAAGCTTTCTTT. As protein: CASSLGQETEAFF.

This clone was counted a few times. The rearrangement links TRBV9 to TRBJ2-3; 7 bases line up with TRBD2. Looked up from germline, CDR1 is SGDLS and CDR2 is YYNGEE. After removal of 2 bases from V and 2 bases from J, the junction contained 5 bases not matched to a gene. This CDR3 region has 15 residues. In DNA form, the CDR3 reads TGTGCCAGCAGCGTCGGCGGGGGTCCCACAGATACGCAGTATTTT. Translating it yields CASSVGGGPTDTQYF.